This T cell receptor (beta chain) was retrieved from a study of shared T cell receptors in the human thymus. Germline V gives CDR1 SGHTA, CDR2 FQGNSA. V lost 4 bases to trimming and J lost 6 bases, with 27 bases between them. CDR3 size: 19 residues. Measured with immunoSEQ multiplex PCR; TCRdb has only the in-frame clones, and not every one. The data show about 660,000 clones, with 80% to 90% seen just once and approximately 0.0097% held by the top ten. These sequences were also reported in another study, on human thymus T cells.

Specimen: thymocytes. This sequence joins TRBV7-2 and TRBJ2-2; a possible D gene is TRBD2 (7 bases). The receptor was derived from a boy under three years old with a congenital heart defect. The CDR3, as DNA: TGTGCCAGCAGCTACGGCCCGAGGGGGGGCGGCAAAGGCGCCGGGGAGCTGTTTTTT. Translated: CASSYGPRGGGKGAGELFF.